A single sample gave rise to the 7 T cell receptor beta chains below, sequenced in a study of shared clonotypes between healthy human individuals (dated by TCRdb to 2020 to 2021). The method was the immunoSEQ multiplex PCR assay. TCRdb took this table from immuneACCESS and kept in-frame rearrangements with V and J called. Such tables lack part of the clones; where checked against another copy, unresolved V genes explain under half of the gap, and the rest is unexplained. This sample holds 550,000 to 850,000 clones; roughly 70% were observed only once. The ten largest clonotypes hold 1.5% to 2% of the sample. Sequenced input: memory CD4+ T cells sorted from blood. Sample cell subset or site, as interpreted from the label and publication: CD45RA-negative fraction. The receptors come from a woman in her 30s in good health.

This clone came up once. The CDR3 DNA sequence: TGTGCCAGCTCACCACTCGTCCCCAGGAGCTCCTACAATGAGCAGTTCTTC. Residues: CASSPLVPRSSYNEQFF. The chain is built from TRBV18 and TRBJ2-1, with D uncertain. Trimming pared 1 base from V and 0 bases from J, leaving 13 bases between. In germline, CDR1 is KGHSH, CDR2 LQKENI. This CDR3 spans 17 amino acids.

The V and J genes are TRBV5-4 and TRBJ2-3, with D perhaps matching TRBD2 (5 bases). V lost 0 bases to trimming and J lost 2 bases, with 16 bases between them. The germline CDR1 and CDR2 sequences are SGHNT and YYREEE (reference sequence). CDR3 length: 17 amino acids. The CDR3 coding sequence is TGTGCCAGCAGCTTGGCGAGGAAGGGAGATGACACAGATACGCAGTATTTT. Residues: CASSLARKGDDTDTQYF. Full variable domain (remainder filled in from reference TRBV5-4 and TRBJ2-3): ETGVTQSPTHLIKTRGQQVTLRCSSQSGHNTVSWYQQALGQGPQFIFQYYREEENGRGNFPPRFSGLQFPNYSSELNVNALELDDSALYLCASSLARKGDDTDTQYFGPGTRLTVL.

The rearrangement uses TRBV10-3 and TRBJ1-1; unclear D gene. This CDR3 is built from 12 residues. Per the germline V gene, CDR1 is ENHRY and CDR2 is SYGVKD. V was trimmed by 0 bases and J by 10 bases, leaving 9 bases between them. This CDR3 is CAISESGSRAFF. CDR3 nucleotides: TGTGCCATCAGTGAGTCCGGGTCCCGAGCTTTCTTT.

On this clone itself: Other nucleotide sequences in the sample specify the same CDR3. The rearrangement joins TRBV27 to TRBJ1-1; D not resolved. The V and J ends lost 2 bases and 2 bases respectively, with 6 bases between them. Germline V gene lookup returns CDR1 MNHEY and CDR2 SMNVEV (reference sequence). This CDR3 has 13 residues. CDR3 DNA sequence: TGTGCCAGCAGTTTAATACGTAACACTGAAGCTTTCTTT. Its translation: CASSLIRNTEAFF.

There are a few counts of this clone. The sample carries other DNA sequences with the same CDR3. The chain uses TRBV5-1 and TRBJ2-5, with D maybe TRBD1 (5 bases). The CDR3 runs to 14 residues. The germline gives CDR1 SGHRS, CDR2 YFSETQ. V gave up 0 bases and J gave up 2 bases, with 8 bases separating them. CDR3 DNA: TGCGCCAGCAGCTTGGACGACAGACAAGAGACCCAGTACTTC. Protein product: CASSLDDRQETQYF.

This clone occurred a few times. The chain combines TRBV18 with TRBJ1-2, with a tentative D call TRBD1 (5 bases). This CDR3 comprises 13 residues. CDR1 KGHSH and CDR2 LQKENI come from the germline V gene. Trimming took 4 bases from V and 6 from J, leaving 12 bases between them. CDR3 region: CASSQGTKNGYTF. DNA for the CDR3: TGTGCCAGCTCACAGGGGACGAAGAATGGCTACACCTTC.

This clone has just a few counts. V and J are TRBV29-1 and TRBJ2-5, with D possibly being TRBD1 or TRBD2 (5 bases each). The assigned J gene may be wrong: the sequence end matches TRBJ2-7 better. CDR1 is SQVTM and CDR2 is ANQGSEA in the germline V gene. There are 12 residues in the CDR3. The CDR3 spells CSVGDGAYEQYF. CDR3 coding DNA: TGCAGCGTTGGGGACGGTGCCTACGAGCAGTACTTC.